This T cell receptor beta chain was captured in a study of CD8+CD57+ T cells in acquired aplastic anemia (dated by TCRdb to the late 2010s). As for the study more broadly: Extracted DNA from sorted CD4+ and CD8+ cells averaged about 3 ug, ranging from roughly 0.17 to 30 ug. CD8+CD57+ expansion was defined as a frequency above the mean frequency observed in healthy subjects. The research as a whole found: No significant difference in CD8+ Simpson's diversity was found between patients and healthy controls (P=0.060). Although 25 to 30 CD8+ CDR3 sequences were shared by patients and controls, these sequences appeared highly expressed in patients and within the immunodominant clones of patients.

Expansion of CD8+CD57+ cells had been shown by flow cytometry in the patients chosen for sequencing. Every patient had a diagnosis of severe acquired aplastic anemia based on International Study of Aplastic Anemia and Agranulocytosis and Camitta criteria. No therapy had been received by the patients at the time of blood sampling. TCR repertoires of sorted CD4+ and CD8+ blood T cells from severe aplastic anemia patients and healthy subjects were deep-sequenced in the study. Patients were enrolled under clinicaltrials.gov protocols 00001620, 01623167, 00001397, 00071045, 00081523 and 00961064 in the USA. Ficoll-Paque density gradient centrifugation was used to isolate peripheral blood mononuclear cells. CD4+ and CD8+ T cells were sorted by FACS or magnetic beads before DNA extraction. In its sample, this clonotype was seen a few times. The specificity of this receptor is unknown. Nothing much larger sits one base from this clone, and base qualities are not available.

The germline V gene specifies SGDLS as CDR1 and YYNGEE as CDR2. From the cysteine up to the phenylalanine, the CDR3 has a length of 15 residues. Only the CDR3 DNA stays, 45 bases, in frame from base 1. A distance of 15 bases separates the germline ends of V and J, which lose 4 bases and 7 bases respectively. Genomic DNA served as template for TCR beta VDJ combination and CDR3 sequence profiling. TCR repertoire sequencing was run on an Illumina HiSeq 2000. As for the authors' bioinformatics: Repertoire assessment relied on Simpson's diversity index, CDR3 size and DJ length profiles, and TRBV/TRBJ rearrangement plots. Whichever DNA sequence was most abundant in the deep sequencing data was defined as the immunodominant clone. CDR3 amino acid sequences were checked for sharing between subjects and were compared against published repertoires and the VDJdb database. TCRdb reworked the public reads: Q25 trimming with fastp, MiXCR clone assembly, productive beta chains retained. Every distinct CDR3 protein forms one entry, paired with its most common genes and DNA. Clone size and V and J calls follow TCRdb, not the original study. The sample contains 150,000 to 200,000 distinct CDR3 sequences, around half of them found a single time. The ten biggest clones cover around 3.2% of the sample.

The receptor comes from a human donor with aplastic anemia. Rearrangement joined TRBV9 to TRBJ1-6, and possibly TRBD1, on 5 matching bases. Sequencing was carried out using sorted CD4+, CD8+, or CD8+CD57+ T cells (not recorded which) from PBMCs. The DNA is TGTGCCAGCAGCCACAGGTACCCATTGAATTCACCCCTCCACTTT. Its protein reads: CASSHRYPLNSPLHF.